These T cell receptor beta chains were read from a single sample in a study of blood T cell repertoires in COVID-19. Produced via immunoSEQ multiplex PCR; TCRdb's table is partial and in-frame only. In the table there are 200,000 to 300,000 clones, about four fifths of which are singletons. The sequenced sample consisted of peripheral blood. The source is a woman between 18 and 30 years old with acute or convalescent COVID-19. Both conserved end residues are part of each CDR3. The order of the fields is V gene, J gene, D gene, clone size, CDR3 protein, CDR3 DNA. D genes are given only for firm matches. Part of the rows lack a size; the others show once, few, many or a class for expanded clones.

TRBV28	TRBJ1-5	TRBD1	-	CATGTGWQPQHF	TGTGCCACCGGGACAGGGTGGCAGCCCCAGCATTTT
TRBV5-1	TRBJ2-5	-	-	CASSLTSAVETQYF	TGCGCCAGCAGCTTGACCTCGGCGGTCGAGACCCAGTACTTC
TRBV7-9	TRBJ1-1	TRBD1	few	CASSSAGGVNTEAFF	TGTGCCAGCAGCTCAGCAGGGGGGGTGAACACTGAAGCTTTCTTT
TRBV6-5	TRBJ2-7	TRBD1	-	CASKRTGFDEQYF	TGTGCCAGCAAACGGACAGGATTCGACGAGCAGTACTTC
TRBV19	TRBJ1-3	-	-	CASSIGFVSSGNTIYF	TGTGCCAGTAGTATCGGTTTTGTTAGCTCTGGAAACACCATATATTTT
TRBV7-2	TRBJ2-7	-	-	CASSLVGSSYEQYF	TGTGCCAGCAGCTTAGTGGGGAGCTCCTACGAGCAGTACTTC
TRBV5-6	TRBJ1-5	-	-	CASSFSGSQPQHF	TGTGCCAGCAGCTTTTCCGGGAGTCAGCCCCAGCATTTT
TRBV5-4	TRBJ2-1	TRBD2	-	CASSLGLASEQFF	TGTGCCAGCAGCTTGGGACTAGCCTCTGAGCAGTTCTTC
TRBV27	TRBJ2-1	TRBD2	-	CASRRTPSGPNNNEQFF	TGTGCCAGCAGGCGGACTCCTAGCGGGCCAAACAACAATGAGCAGTTCTTC
TRBV12-5	TRBJ2-3	TRBD2	-	CASGPRALAGHPTDTQYF	TGTGCTAGTGGCCCACGTGCGCTAGCGGGCCACCCCACAGATACGCAGTATTTT
TRBV29-1	TRBJ2-3	TRBD2	once	CSAERGSTDTQYF	TGCAGCGCCGAGCGGGGGAGCACAGATACGCAGTATTTT
TRBV27	TRBJ1-5	TRBD1	-	CASRSGTGGYSNQPQHF	TGTGCCAGCAGATCCGGGACAGGGGGTTATAGCAATCAGCCCCAGCATTTT
TRBV6-5	TRBJ2-7	TRBD2	once	CATGTSGGPYEQYF	TGTGCCACCGGGACTAGCGGGGGACCCTACGAGCAGTACTTC
TRBV19	TRBJ2-7	TRBD1	-	CASSALTGGGNYEQYF	TGTGCCAGTAGTGCGCTGACAGGGGGCGGAAACTACGAGCAGTACTTC
TRBV29-1	TRBJ1-2	TRBD1	-	CSVETRTGGSWGYTF	TGCAGCGTTGAAACCAGAACAGGGGGCTCTTGGGGCTACACCTTC
TRBV5-1	TRBJ1-1	TRBD1	-	CASSLIGDREAFF	TGCGCCAGCAGCTTGATCGGGGACAGGGAAGCTTTCTTT
TRBV15	TRBJ1-3	-	-	CATSRGAGLGNTIYF	TGTGCCACCAGCAGAGGTGCAGGGCTTGGAAACACCATATATTTT
TRBV5-6	TRBJ2-7	-	-	CASSLAGSGLRYEQYF	TGTGCCAGCAGCTTGGCCGGGTCGGGATTGCGGTACGAGCAGTACTTC
TRBV6-2/TRBV6-3	TRBJ2-5	TRBD2	-	CASSYRMSGRGGETQYF	TGTGCCAGCAGTTACCGAATGAGCGGGAGGGGTGGAGAGACCCAGTACTTC
TRBV7-2	TRBJ1-4	-	-	CASSSQGLGKLFF	TGTGCCAGCAGTTCTCAGGGACTCGGAAAACTGTTTTTT
TRBV3-1/TRBV3-2	TRBJ2-7	TRBD1	-	CASSQDRVARYEQYF	TGTGCCAGCAGTCAAGACAGGGTCGCGCGGTACGAGCAGTACTTC
TRBV6-2/TRBV6-3	TRBJ1-1	-	-	CASSSGTLKVGTEAFF	TGTGCCAGCAGTTCCGGGACACTCAAAGTGGGCACTGAAGCTTTCTTT
TRBV7-2	TRBJ1-5	TRBD1	few	CASSSGQGNQPQHF	TGTGCCAGCAGTTCCGGACAGGGAAATCAGCCCCAGCATTTT
TRBV6-5	TRBJ2-7	TRBD1	-	CASSYSPGQGAGEQYF	TGTGCCAGCAGTTACTCACCGGGACAGGGGGCGGGGGAGCAGTACTTC
TRBV6-5	TRBJ2-1	TRBD2	-	CASRRTSETNEQFF	TGTGCCAGCAGAAGGACTAGCGAGACGAATGAGCAGTTCTTC
TRBV7-9	TRBJ1-1	-	-	CASSLNQGYTEAFF	TGTGCCAGCAGCTTAAATCAGGGGTACACTGAAGCTTTCTTT
TRBV19	TRBJ1-4	-	few	CASSIGLTGVSYEKLFF	TGTGCCAGTAGTATAGGGTTGACAGGAGTTTCCTACGAAAAACTGTTTTTT
TRBV7-8	TRBJ2-7	-	-	CASSPKRILSYEQYF	TGTGCCAGCAGCCCCAAGCGGATACTCTCCTACGAGCAGTACTTC
TRBV7-2	TRBJ1-1	-	many	CASRVTGTYTEAFF	TGTGCCAGCAGGGTGACAGGTACTTACACTGAAGCTTTCTTT
TRBV20-1	TRBJ1-6	-	-	CSAIDGSNSPLHF	TGCAGTGCTATTGACGGTTCTAATTCACCCCTCCACTTT
TRBV18	TRBJ2-1	-	-	CASSSPRQAGGNEQFF	TGTGCCAGCTCAAGTCCCAGACAGGCAGGTGGGAATGAGCAGTTCTTC
TRBV29-1	TRBJ2-7	TRBD2	-	CSVDTSSGGYEQYF	TGCAGCGTTGATACGTCTAGCGGGGGATACGAGCAGTACTTC